The rows below give T cell receptor beta chains drawn from one sample of a study of control samples from healthy donors and cancer patients. Method: immunoSEQ multiplex PCR; TCRdb's copy keeps in-frame clones and lacks some. The data hold 150,000 to 180,000 clones, with around 96% observed a single time. Material: blood. The receptors stem from a middle-aged man in good health. Each CDR3 is given with its conserved first and last residue. The D gene is left open where the match is weak. Not every row has a clone size; where given, it reads once, few, many or a size class.

d_call | j_call | clone_size | v_call | cdr3_aa | cdr3_nt
TRBD1 | TRBJ1-4 | - | TRBV6-6 | CASSLRQGTNEKLFF | TGTGCCAGCAGCCTTCGACAGGGAACTAATGAAAAACTGTTTTTT
- | TRBJ1-6 | once | TRBV7-2 | CASSLSGLVGGSPLHF | TGTGCCAGCAGCTTATCAGGGCTGGTGGGGGGGTCACCCCTCCACTTT
TRBD1 | TRBJ1-1 | - | TRBV7-2 | CASSLDVGGVGTFF | TGTGCCAGCAGCTTAGACGTAGGGGGCGTTGGGACTTTCTTT
TRBD1 | TRBJ2-3 | - | TRBV24-1 | CATGGQGRSTDTQYF | TGTGCCACAGGTGGACAGGGGAGGTCCACAGATACGCAGTATTTT
TRBD1 | TRBJ1-5 | - | TRBV4-1 | CASSQAPMGTGVSRGNQPQHF | TGCGCCAGCAGCCAAGCCCCTATGGGGACAGGGGTGAGTAGAGGCAATCAGCCCCAGCATTTT
- | TRBJ1-5 | - | TRBV4-1 | CASSLGSHQPQHF | TGCGCCAGCAGCCTGGGGAGCCATCAGCCCCAGCATTTT
- | TRBJ1-1 | once | TRBV19 | CASSMGKGATEAFF | TGTGCCAGTAGTATGGGAAAAGGGGCCACTGAAGCTTTCTTT
- | TRBJ2-3 | - | TRBV5-5 | CASSLLTADTQYF | TGTGCCAGCAGCTTGTTAACAGCAGATACGCAGTATTTT
- | TRBJ2-7 | - | TRBV5-4 | CASSLRGYEQYF | TGTGCCAGCAGCTTGAGGGGCTACGAGCAGTACTTC
- | TRBJ2-7 | - | TRBV28 | CASTLQGGPYEQYF | TGTGCCAGCACCCTTCAGGGGGGACCTTACGAGCAGTACTTC
TRBD2 | TRBJ2-3 | - | TRBV9 | CASSASGGFTDTQYF | TGTGCCAGCAGCGCTAGCGGGGGGTTCACAGATACGCAGTATTTT
- | TRBJ2-4 | - | TRBV28 | CASSFRTGLAKNIQYF | TGTGCCAGCAGTTTCAGGACCGGTCTGGCCAAAAACATTCAGTACTTC
- | TRBJ1-1 | - | TRBV6-1 | CASSEALRGRTEAFF | TGTGCCAGCAGTGAAGCGCTTCGGGGAAGGACTGAAGCTTTCTTT
- | TRBJ1-2 | - | TRBV18 | CASSPGPGNNYGYTF | TGTGCCAGCTCACCGGGTCCCGGGAATAACTATGGCTACACCTTC
TRBD1 | TRBJ2-7 | - | TRBV19 | CASSIGGTGLYEQYF | TGTGCCAGTAGTATCGGCGGGACAGGGCTCTACGAGCAGTACTTC
- | TRBJ1-2 | - | TRBV28 | CASSLKVYGYTF | TGTGCCAGCAGTTTAAAGGTCTATGGCTACACCTTC